Here is one T cell receptor beta chain with its context. This clone was recorded only once. Its antigen is still unknown. There are no base qualities to consult, and no much larger clone falls within one base. V is cut by 4 bases and J by 1 base, and the space between the germline ends is 9 bases. From its cysteine to its phenylalanine, the CDR3 spans 13 amino acids. Only the CDR3 part of the read is kept: 39 bases, read in frame from the first base. CDR1 and CDR2, looked up from the germline V gene, are SGDLS and YYNGEE. The data derive from a study of siplizumab effects on memory and regulatory T cells (dated by TCRdb to the late 2010s). Describing the broader study: The study looked at the effect of siplizumab, an anti-CD2 antibody, on alloreactive T-cell subsets in allogeneic mixed lymphocyte reactions made from human PBMCs.

The research as a whole found: The suppressive function of proliferating Tregs from siplizumab cultures was not functionally confirmed. Roughly 75-95% of proliferating CD4+ or CD8+ clones could not be assigned a naive or memory phenotype. In reactions with siplizumab, an average of roughly 69% of mappable alloreactive CD4+ clones were Treg-derived, compared with roughly 26% in control reactions. Siplizumab significantly reduced the cumulative frequency of alloreactive sequences traceable to unstimulated CD4+ memory T cells. Because sequences below about 10^-5 frequency were poorly captured, only a minor fraction of alloreactive clones could be mapped to unstimulated subsets. Compared with memory T cells, unstimulated naive T cells appeared more diverse, and naive cells seemed to make a substantial contribution to the alloresponse.

Sorted unstimulated T cells and proliferating T cells recovered from mixed lymphocyte reactions underwent TCRbeta CDR3 sequencing. Fresh whole blood from ten HLA-typed healthy donors was used as the source from which PBMCs were isolated. To map where alloreactive clones came from, CD4+ non-regulatory T cells in the unstimulated state were FACS-sorted. Library preparation employed the immunoSEQ multiplex PCR assay. About 9.1 x 10^4 TCR templates per sample were assayed on the deep sequencing platform. Genomic DNA extracted from sorted T cells was the material used for TCRbeta CDR3 sequencing. The authors' pipeline ran thus. Clonal analysis of TCRbeta CDR3 data was done in the R programming language. Unstimulated samples were compared with post-reaction CFSE-low samples to define alloreactive CD4+ and CD8+ clones. By matching sequences to the repertoires of sorted unstimulated Treg and non-Treg cells, each alloreactive CD4+ clone was assigned a regulatory or non-regulatory origin. TCRdb mirrors the immuneACCESS table, restricted to in-frame sequences. Some clones are absent from its copies; in checked studies, under half trace to an unresolved V gene, and the reason for the others is unknown. For V, J and clone size, that table is used; D and trimming come from the DNA. This sample has about 100,000 clones in its table, and about 95% of those were observed once. The ten largest clones take up less than 1.5% of the sample.

Sequencing input: non-Treg CD4+ T cells sorted from blood. The sample's cell subset or site label, decoded: FACS-sorted unstimulated CD4+ non-regulatory T cells. This receptor chain uses TRBV9 and TRBJ2-7; no D gene can be assigned with confidence. The TCR comes from a human donor in good health. The CDR3 here reads CASSLTPSYEQYF. The DNA sequence is given as TGTGCCAGCAGCCTCACCCCGTCCTACGAGCAGTACTTC.